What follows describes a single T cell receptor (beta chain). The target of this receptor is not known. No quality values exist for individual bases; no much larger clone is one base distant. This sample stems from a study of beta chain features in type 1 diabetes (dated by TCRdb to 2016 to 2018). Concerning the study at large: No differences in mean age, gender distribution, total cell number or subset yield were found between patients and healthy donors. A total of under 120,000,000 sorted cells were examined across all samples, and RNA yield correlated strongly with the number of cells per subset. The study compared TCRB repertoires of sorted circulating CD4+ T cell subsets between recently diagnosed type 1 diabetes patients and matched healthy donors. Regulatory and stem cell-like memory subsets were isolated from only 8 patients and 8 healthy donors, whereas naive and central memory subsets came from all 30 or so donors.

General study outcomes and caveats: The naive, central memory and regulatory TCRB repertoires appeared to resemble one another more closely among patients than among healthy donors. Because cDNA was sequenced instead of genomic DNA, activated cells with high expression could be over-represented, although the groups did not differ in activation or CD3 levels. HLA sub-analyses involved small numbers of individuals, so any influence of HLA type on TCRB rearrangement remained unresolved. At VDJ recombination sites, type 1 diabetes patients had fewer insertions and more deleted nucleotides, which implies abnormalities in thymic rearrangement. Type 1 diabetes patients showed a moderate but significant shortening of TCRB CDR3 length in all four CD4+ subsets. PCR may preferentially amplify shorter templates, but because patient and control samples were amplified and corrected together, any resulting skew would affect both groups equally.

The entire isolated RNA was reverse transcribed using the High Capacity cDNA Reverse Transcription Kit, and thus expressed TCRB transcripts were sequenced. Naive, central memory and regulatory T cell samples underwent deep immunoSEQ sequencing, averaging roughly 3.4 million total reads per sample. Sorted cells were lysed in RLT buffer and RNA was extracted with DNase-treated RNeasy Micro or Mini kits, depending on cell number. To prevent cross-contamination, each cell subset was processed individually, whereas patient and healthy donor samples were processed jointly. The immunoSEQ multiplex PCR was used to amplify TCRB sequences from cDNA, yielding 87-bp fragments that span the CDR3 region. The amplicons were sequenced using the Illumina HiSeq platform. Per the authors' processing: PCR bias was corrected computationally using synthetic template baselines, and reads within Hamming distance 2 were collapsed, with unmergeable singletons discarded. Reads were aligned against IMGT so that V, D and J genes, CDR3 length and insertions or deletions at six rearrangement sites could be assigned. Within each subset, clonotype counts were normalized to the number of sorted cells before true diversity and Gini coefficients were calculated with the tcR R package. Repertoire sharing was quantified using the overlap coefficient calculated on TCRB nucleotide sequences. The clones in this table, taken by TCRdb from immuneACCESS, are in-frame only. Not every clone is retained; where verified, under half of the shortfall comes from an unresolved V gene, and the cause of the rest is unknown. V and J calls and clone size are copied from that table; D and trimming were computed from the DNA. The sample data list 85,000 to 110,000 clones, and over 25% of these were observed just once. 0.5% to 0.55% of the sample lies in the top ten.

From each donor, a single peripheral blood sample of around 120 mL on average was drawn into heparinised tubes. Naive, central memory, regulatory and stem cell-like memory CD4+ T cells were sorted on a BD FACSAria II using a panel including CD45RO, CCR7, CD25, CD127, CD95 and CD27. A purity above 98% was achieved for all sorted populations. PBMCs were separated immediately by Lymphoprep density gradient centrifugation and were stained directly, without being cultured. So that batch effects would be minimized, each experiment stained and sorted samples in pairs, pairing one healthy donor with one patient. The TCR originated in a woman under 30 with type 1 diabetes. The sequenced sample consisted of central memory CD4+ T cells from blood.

The CDR3 protein sequence reads: CASSEDGLAGVYEQFF. The DNA sequence is TGTGCCAGCAGTGAAGACGGACTAGCGGGAGTTTATGAGCAGTTCTTC. The chain links TRBV2 with TRBJ2-1, with 13 bases aligning to TRBD2. Per the germline V gene, SNHLY is the CDR1 and FYNNEI is the CDR2. Trimming leaves V shorter by 1 base and J shorter by 8 bases, with the junction holding 5 bases beyond the gene matches. Taken from cysteine to phenylalanine, the CDR3 has 16 residues. Just the 48-base CDR3 DNA is kept, in frame starting at base 1.